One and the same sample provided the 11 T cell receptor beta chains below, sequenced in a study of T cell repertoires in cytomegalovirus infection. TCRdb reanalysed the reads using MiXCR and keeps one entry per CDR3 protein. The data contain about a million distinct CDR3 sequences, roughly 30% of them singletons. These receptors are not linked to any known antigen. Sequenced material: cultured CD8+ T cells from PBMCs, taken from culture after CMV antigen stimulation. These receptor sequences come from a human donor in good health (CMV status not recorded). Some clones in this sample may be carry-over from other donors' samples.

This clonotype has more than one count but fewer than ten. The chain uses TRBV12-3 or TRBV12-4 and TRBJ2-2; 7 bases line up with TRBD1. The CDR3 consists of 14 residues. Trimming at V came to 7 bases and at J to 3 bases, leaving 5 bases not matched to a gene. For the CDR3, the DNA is TGTGCCAGCAAGGTGGACAGGCACACCGGGGAGCTGTTTTTT. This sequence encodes CASKVDRHTGELFF.

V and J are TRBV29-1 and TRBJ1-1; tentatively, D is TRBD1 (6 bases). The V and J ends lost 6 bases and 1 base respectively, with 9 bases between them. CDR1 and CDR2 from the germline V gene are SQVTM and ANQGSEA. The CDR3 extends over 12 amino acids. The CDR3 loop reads CSVQQGNTEAFF. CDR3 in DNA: TGCAGCGTGCAACAGGGGAACACTGAAGCTTTCTTT. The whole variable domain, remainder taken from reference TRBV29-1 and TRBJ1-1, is SAVISQKPSRDICQRGTSLTIQCQVDSQVTMMFWYRQQPGQSLTLIATANQGSEATYESGFVIDKFPISRPNLTFSTLTVSNMSPEDSSIYLCSVQQGNTEAFFGQGTRLTVV.

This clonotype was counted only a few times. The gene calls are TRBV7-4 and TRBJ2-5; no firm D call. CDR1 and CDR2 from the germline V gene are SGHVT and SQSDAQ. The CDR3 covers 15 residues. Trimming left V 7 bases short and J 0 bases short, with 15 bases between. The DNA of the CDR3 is TGTGCCAGCACCTCGCCTGAACGGGACCAAGAGACCCAGTACTTC. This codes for CASTSPERDQETQYF.

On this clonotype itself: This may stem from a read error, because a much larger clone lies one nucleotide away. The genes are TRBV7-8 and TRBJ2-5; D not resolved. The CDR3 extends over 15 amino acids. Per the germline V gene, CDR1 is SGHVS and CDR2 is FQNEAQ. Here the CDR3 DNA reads TGTGTCAGCAGCTCCTACAAGGAATACCAAGAGACCCAGTACTTC. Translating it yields CVSSSYKEYQETQYF.

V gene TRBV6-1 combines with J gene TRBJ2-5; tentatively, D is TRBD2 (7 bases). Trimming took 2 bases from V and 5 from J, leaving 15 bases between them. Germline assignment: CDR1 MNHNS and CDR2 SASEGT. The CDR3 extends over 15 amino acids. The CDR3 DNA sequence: TGTGCCAGCAGTGAATGGTGGGGGGGCGTTGAGACCCAGTACTTC. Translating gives CASSEWWGGVETQYF.

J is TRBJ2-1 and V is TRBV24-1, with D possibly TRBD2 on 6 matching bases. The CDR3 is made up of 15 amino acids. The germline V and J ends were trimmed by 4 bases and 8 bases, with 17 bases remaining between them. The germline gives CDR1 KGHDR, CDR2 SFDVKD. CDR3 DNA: TGTGCCACCAGTGAATACGGGACTCCCCGGCATGAGCAGTTCTTC. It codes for CATSEYGTPRHEQFF.

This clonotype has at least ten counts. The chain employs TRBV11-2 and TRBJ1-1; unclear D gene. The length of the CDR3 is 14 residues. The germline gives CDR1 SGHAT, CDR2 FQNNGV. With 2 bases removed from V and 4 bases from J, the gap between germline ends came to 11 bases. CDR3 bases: TGTGCCAGCAGCTTATCCGAATGGGCCACTGAAGCTTTCTTT. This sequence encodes CASSLSEWATEAFF.

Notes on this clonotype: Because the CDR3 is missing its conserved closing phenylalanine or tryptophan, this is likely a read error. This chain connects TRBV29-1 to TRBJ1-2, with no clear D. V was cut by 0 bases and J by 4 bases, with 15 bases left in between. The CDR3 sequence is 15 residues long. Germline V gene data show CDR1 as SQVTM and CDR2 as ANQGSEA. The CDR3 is CSVEDLMDVGYGYTI. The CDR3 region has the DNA TGCAGCGTTGAAGATCTCATGGATGTGGGCTATGGCTACACCATC.

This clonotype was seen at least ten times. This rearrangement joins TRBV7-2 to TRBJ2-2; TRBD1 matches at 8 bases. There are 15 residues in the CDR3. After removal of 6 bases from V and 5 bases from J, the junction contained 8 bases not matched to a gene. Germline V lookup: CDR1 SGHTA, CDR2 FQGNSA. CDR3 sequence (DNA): TGTGCCAGCAGTTTTCAGGGGGCCTCTACCGGGGAGCTGTTTTTT. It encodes CASSFQGASTGELFF.

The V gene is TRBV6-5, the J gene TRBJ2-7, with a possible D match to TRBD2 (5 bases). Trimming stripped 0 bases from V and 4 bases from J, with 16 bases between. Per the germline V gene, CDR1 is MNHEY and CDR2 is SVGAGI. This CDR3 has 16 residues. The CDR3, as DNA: TGTGCCAGCAGTTACTCGAGGCGAGCGGTAGTGTACGAGCAGTACTTC. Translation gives CASSYSRRAVVYEQYF.

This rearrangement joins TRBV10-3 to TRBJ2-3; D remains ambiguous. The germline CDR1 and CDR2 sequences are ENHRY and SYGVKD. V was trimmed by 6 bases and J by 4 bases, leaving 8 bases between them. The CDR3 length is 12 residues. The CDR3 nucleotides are TGTGCCATCAGGGTCTTACCAGATACGCAGTATTTT. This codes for CAIRVLPDTQYF.